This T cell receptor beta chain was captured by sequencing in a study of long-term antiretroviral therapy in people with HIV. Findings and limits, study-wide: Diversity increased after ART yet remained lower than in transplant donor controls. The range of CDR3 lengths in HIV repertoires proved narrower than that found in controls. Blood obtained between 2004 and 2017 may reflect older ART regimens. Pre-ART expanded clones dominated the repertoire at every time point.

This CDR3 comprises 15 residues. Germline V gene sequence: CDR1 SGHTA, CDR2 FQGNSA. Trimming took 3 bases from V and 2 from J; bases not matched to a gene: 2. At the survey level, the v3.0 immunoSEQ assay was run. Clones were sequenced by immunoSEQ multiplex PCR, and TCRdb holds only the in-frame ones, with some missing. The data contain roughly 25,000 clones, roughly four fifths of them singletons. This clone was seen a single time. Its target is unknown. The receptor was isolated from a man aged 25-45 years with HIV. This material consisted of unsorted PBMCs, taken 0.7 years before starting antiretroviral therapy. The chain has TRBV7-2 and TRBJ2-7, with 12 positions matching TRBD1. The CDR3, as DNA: TGTGCCAGCAGCTTCCGGGACAGGGGGCCCTACGAGCAGTACTTC. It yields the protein CASSFRDRGPYEQYF.